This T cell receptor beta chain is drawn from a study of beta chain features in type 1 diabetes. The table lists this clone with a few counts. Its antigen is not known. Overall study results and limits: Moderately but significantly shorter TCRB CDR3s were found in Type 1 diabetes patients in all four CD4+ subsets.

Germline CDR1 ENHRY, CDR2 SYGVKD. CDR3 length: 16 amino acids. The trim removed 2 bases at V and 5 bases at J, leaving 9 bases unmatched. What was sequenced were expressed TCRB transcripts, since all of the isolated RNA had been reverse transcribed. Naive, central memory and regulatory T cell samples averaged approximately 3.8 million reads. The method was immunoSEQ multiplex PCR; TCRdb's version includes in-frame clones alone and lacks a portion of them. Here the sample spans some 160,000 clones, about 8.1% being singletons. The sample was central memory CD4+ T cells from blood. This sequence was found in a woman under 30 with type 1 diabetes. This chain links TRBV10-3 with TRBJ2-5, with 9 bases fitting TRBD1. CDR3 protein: CAISEPGTGSSETQYF. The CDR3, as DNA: TGTGCCATCAGTGAGCCCGGGACAGGGTCGTCGGAGACCCAGTACTTC.